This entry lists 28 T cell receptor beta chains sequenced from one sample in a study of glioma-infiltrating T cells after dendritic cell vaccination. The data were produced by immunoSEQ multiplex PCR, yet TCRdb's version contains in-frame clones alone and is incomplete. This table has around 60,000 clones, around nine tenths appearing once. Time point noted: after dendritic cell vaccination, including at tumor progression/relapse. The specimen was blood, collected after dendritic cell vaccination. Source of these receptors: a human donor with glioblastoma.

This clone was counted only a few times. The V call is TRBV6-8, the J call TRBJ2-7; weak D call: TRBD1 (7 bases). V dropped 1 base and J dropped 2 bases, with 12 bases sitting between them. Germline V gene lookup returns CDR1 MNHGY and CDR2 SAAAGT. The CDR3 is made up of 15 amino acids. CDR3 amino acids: CASSYLQGGAYEQYF. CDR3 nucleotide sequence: TGTGCCAGCAGTTACTTGCAGGGGGGTGCCTACGAGCAGTACTTC.

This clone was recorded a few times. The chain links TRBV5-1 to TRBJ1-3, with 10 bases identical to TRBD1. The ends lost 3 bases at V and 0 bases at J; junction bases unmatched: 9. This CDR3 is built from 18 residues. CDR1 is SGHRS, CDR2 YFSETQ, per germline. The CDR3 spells CASSSTPGQGSSGNTIYF. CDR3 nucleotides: TGCGCCAGCAGCTCAACCCCGGGACAGGGGAGCTCTGGAAACACCATATATTTT. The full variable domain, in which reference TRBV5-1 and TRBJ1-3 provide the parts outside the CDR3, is KAGVTQTPRYLIKTRGQQVTLSCSPISGHRSVSWYQQTPGQGLQFLFEYFSETQRNKGNFPGRFSGRQFSNSRSEMNVSTLELGDSALYLCASSSTPGQGSSGNTIYFGEGSWLTVV.

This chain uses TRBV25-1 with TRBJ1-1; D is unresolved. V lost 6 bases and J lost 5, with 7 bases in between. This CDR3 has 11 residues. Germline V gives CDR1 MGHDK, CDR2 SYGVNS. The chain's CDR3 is CASRAGTEAFF. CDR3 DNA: TGTGCCAGCAGGGCGGGAACTGAAGCTTTCTTT.

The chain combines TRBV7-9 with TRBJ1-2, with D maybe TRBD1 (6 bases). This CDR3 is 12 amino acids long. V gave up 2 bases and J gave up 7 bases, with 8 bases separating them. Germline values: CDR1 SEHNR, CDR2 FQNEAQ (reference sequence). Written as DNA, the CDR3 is TGTGCCAGCAGCTTACCAGGGGCTGGCTACACCTTC. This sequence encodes CASSLPGAGYTF.

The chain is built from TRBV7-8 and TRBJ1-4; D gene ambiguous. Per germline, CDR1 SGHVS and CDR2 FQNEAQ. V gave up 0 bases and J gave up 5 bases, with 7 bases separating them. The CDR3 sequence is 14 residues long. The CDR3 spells CASSLAQHNEKLFF. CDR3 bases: TGTGCCAGCAGCTTAGCACAGCACAATGAAAAACTGTTTTTT.

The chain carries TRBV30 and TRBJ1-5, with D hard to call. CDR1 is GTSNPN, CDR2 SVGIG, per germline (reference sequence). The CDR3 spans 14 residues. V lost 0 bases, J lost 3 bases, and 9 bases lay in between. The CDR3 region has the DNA TGTGCCTGGAGTGTAGGTACAGTCAATCAGCCCCAGCATTTT. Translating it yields CAWSVGTVNQPQHF.

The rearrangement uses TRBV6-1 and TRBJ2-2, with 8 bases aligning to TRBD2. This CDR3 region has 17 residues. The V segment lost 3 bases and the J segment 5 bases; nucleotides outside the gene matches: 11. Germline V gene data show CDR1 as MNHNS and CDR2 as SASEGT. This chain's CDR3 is CASSELAGYLRTGELFF. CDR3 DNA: TGTGCCAGCAGTGAGTTAGCGGGATACCTTCGTACCGGGGAGCTGTTTTTT.

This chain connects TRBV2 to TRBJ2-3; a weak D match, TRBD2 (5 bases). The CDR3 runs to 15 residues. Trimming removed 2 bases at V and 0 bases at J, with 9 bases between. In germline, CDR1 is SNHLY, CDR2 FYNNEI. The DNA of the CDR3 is TGTGCCAGCAGTGAAACTAGGATCAGCACAGATACGCAGTATTTT. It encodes CASSETRISTDTQYF.

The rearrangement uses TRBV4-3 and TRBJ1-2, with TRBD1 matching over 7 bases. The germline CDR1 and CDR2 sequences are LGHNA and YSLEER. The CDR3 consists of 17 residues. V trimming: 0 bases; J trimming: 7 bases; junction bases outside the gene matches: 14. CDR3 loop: CASSQDREGAMFGGYTF. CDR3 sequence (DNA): TGCGCCAGCAGCCAAGATCGGGAGGGGGCGATGTTCGGTGGCTACACCTTC.

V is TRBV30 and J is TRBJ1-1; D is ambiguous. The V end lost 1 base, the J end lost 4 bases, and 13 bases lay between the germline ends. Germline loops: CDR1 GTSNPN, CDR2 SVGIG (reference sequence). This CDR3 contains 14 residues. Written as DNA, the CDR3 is TGTGCCTGGAGTGGGCTGCATTCCTCCACTGAAGCTTTCTTT. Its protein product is CAWSGLHSSTEAFF.

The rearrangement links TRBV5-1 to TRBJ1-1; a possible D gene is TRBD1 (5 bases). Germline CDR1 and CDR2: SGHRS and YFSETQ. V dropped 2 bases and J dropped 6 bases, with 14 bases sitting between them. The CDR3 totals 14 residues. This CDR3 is CASSFSQGSAEAFF. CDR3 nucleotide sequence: TGCGCCAGCAGCTTTTCTCAGGGAAGCGCTGAAGCTTTCTTT.

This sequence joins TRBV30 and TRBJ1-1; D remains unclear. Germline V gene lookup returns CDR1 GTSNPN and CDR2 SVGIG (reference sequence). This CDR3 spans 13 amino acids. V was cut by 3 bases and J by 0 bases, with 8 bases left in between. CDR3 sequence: CAWRALVNTEAFF. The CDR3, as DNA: TGTGCCTGGAGGGCTTTGGTGAACACTGAAGCTTTCTTT. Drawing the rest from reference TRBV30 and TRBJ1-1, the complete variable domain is SQTIHQWPATLVQPVGSPLSLECTVEGTSNPNLYWYRQAAGRGLQLLFYSVGIGQISSEVPQNLSASRPQDRQFILSSKKLLLSDSGFYLCAWRALVNTEAFFGQGTRLTVV.

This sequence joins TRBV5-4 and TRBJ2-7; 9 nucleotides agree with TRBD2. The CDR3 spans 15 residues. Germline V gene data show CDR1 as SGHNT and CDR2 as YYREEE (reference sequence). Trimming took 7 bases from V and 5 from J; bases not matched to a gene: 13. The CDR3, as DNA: TGTGCCAGCCGACTATTCTCCGGGACTAGCAACGAGCAGTACTTC. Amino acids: CASRLFSGTSNEQYF. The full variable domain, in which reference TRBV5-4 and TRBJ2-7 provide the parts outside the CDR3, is ETGVTQSPTHLIKTRGQQVTLRCSSQSGHNTVSWYQQALGQGPQFIFQYYREEENGRGNFPPRFSGLQFPNYSSELNVNALELDDSALYLCASRLFSGTSNEQYFGPGTRLTVT.

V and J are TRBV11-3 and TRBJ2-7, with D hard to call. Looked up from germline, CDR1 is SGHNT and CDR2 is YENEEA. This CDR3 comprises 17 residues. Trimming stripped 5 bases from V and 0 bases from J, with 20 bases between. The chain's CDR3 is CASSPTHERALSYEQYF. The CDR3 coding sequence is TGTGCCAGCAGCCCTACCCATGAGAGAGCCCTCTCCTACGAGCAGTACTTC.

CDR3 bases: TGTGCCAGCACCCCGTCGCAGGGCGGCTGGGGACTCACAGATACGCAGTATTTT. Its translation: CASTPSQGGWGLTDTQYF. The gene calls are TRBV5-4 and TRBJ2-3; D is possibly TRBD2 (6 bases). The V gene's germline CDR1 is SGHNT and CDR2 YYREEE (reference sequence). The CDR3 extends over 18 amino acids. V lost 6 bases and J lost 2, with 25 bases in between.

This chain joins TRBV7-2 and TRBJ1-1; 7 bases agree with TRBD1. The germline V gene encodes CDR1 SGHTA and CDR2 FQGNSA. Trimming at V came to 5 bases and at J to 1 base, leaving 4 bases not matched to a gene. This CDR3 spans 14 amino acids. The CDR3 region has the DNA TGTGCCAGCAGCGCAGGGACAGCGAACACTGAAGCTTTCTTT. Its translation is CASSAGTANTEAFF.

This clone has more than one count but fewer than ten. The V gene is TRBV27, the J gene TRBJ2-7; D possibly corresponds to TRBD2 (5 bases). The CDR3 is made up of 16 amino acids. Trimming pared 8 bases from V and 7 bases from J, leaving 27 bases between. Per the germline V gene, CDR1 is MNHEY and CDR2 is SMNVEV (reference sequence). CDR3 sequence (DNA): TGTGCCAGCGGTCGGGATGCCGGAACAATTATTACAGAGCAGTACTTC. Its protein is CASGRDAGTIITEQYF.

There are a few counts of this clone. For the CDR3, the DNA is TGTGCCAGCAGTTCTTCAGGGGGTCTCAATCAGCCCCAGCATTTT. This encodes CASSSSGGLNQPQHF. V gene TRBV28 combines with J gene TRBJ1-5, with 7 bases identical to TRBD1. The V gene end was trimmed by 4 bases and the J gene end by 3 bases; junction bases not matched to a gene: 6. Germline V gene sequence: CDR1 MDHEN, CDR2 SYDVKM. The CDR3 spans 15 residues.

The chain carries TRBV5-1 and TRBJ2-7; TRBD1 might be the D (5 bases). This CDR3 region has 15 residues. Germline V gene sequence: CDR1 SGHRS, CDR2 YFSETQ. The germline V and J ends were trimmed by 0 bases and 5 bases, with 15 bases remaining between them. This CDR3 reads CASSLGTPAIHEQYF. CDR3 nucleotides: TGCGCCAGCAGCTTGGGGACACCGGCCATCCACGAGCAGTACTTC. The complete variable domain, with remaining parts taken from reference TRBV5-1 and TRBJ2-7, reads KAGVTQTPRYLIKTRGQQVTLSCSPISGHRSVSWYQQTPGQGLQFLFEYFSETQRNKGNFPGRFSGRQFSNSRSEMNVSTLELGDSALYLCASSLGTPAIHEQYFGPGTRLTVT.

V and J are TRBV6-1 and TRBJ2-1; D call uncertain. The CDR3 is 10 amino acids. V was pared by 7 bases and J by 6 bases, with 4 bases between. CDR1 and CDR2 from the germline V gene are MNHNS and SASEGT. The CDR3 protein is CASNSNEQFF. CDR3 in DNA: TGTGCCAGCAATAGCAATGAGCAGTTCTTC.

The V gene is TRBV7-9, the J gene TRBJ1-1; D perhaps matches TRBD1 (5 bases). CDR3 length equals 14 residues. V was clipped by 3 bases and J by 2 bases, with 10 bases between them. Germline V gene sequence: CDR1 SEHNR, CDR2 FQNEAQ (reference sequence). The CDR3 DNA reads TGTGCCAGCAGCTTGGACACCTTAAACACTGAAGCTTTCTTT. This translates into CASSLDTLNTEAFF.

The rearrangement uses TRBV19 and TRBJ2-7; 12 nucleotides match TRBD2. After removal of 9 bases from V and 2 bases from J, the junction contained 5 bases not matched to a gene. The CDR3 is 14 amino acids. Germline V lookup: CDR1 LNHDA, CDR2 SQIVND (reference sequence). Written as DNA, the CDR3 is TGTGCCAGCAGAACTAGCGGGGGGCCCTACGAGCAGTACTTC. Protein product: CASRTSGGPYEQYF.

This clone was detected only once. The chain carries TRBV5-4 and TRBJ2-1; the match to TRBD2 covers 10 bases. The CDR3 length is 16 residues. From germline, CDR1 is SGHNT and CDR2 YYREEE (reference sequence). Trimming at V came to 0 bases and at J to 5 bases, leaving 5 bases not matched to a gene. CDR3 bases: TGTGCCAGCAGCTTGGCCCAGCGGGAGGGCCACAATGAGCAGTTCTTC. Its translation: CASSLAQREGHNEQFF. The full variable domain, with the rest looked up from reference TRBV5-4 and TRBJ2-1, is ETGVTQSPTHLIKTRGQQVTLRCSSQSGHNTVSWYQQALGQGPQFIFQYYREEENGRGNFPPRFSGLQFPNYSSELNVNALELDDSALYLCASSLAQREGHNEQFFGPGTRLTVL.

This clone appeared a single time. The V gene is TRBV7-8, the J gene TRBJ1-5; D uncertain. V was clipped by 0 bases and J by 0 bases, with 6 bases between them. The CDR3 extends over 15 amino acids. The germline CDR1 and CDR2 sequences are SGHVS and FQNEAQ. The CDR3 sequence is CASSLARASNQPQHF. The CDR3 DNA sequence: TGTGCCAGCAGCTTAGCGCGGGCTAGCAATCAGCCCCAGCATTTT.

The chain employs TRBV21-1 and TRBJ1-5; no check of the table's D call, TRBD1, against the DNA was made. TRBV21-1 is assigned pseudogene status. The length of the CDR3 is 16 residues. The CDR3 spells CASSVREVAGGQPQHF. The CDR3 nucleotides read TGTGCCAGCAGCGTCCGAGAGGTAGCAGGGGGTCAGCCCCAGCATTTT.

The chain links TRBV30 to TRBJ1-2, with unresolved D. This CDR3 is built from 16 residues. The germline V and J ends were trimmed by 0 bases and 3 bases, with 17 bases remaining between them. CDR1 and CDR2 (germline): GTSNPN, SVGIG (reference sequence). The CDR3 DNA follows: TGTGCCTGGAGTGTTCCGTACTGGGAGAAAGACTATGGCTACACCTTC. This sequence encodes CAWSVPYWEKDYGYTF.

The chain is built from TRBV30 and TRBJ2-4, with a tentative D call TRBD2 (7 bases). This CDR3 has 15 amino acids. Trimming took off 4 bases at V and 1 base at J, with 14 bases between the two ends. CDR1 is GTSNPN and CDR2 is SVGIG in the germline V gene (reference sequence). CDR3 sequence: CAWNRGRGAKNIQYF. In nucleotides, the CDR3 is TGTGCCTGGAATCGGGGGAGGGGGGCCAAAAACATTCAGTACTTC.

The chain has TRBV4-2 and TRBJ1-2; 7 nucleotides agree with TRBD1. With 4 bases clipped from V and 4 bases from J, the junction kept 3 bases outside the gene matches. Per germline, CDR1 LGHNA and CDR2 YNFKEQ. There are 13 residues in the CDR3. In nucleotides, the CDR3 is TGTGCCAGCAGCCGACAGGGCGCCTATGGCTACACCTTC. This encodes CASSRQGAYGYTF.